These 23 T cell receptor beta chains came from one sample sequenced in a study of blood T cell repertoires in COVID-19. This table comes from immunoSEQ multiplex PCR, and its TCRdb copy is limited to in-frame clones, with some not included. The repertoire holds more than 150,000 clones, roughly 84% seen once, with about 8.6% in the top ten. The sequenced sample consisted of PBMCs or T cells enriched from blood (not recorded which). The receptors shown here come from a woman in her fifties or sixties who had recovered from COVID-19.

DNA of the CDR3: TGTGCTAGTGGTTTGGTACCTCCGCGGTCGAACACTGAAGCTTTCTTT. Translation gives CASGLVPPRSNTEAFF. The J gene is TRBJ1-1, the V gene TRBV12-5; the D is unclear. Germline values: CDR1 LGHNT, CDR2 FRNRAP. V shed 0 bases and J shed 1 base, with 12 bases lying between them. CDR3 size: 16 residues.

The V call is TRBV4-3, the J call TRBJ1-2; D is ambiguous. V was pared by 3 bases and J by 5 bases, with 16 bases between. The CDR3 covers 15 residues. In germline, CDR1 is LGHNA, CDR2 YSLEER. The CDR3 protein is CASSQGDLGAYGYTF. CDR3 coding DNA: TGCGCCAGCAGCCAGGGAGACTTAGGAGCTTATGGCTACACCTTC.

The chain recombines TRBV24-1 with TRBJ2-5, with D possibly matching TRBD1 (6 bases). CDR1 is KGHDR and CDR2 is SFDVKD in the germline V gene. The CDR3 runs 16 residues. V lost 2 bases and J 2 bases, leaving 14 bases between the germline ends. In DNA form, the CDR3 reads TGTGCCACCAGTGATTCGGGACAACGGGGACAAGAGACCCAGTACTTC. Translating gives CATSDSGQRGQETQYF.

The rearrangement uses TRBV6-2 or TRBV6-3 and TRBJ2-7; 7 bases line up with TRBD2. Unmatched junction bases numbered 12, after V lost 6 bases and J lost 4 bases. The germline CDR1 and CDR2 sequences are MNHEY and SVGEGT. The CDR3 is 15 amino acids. CDR3 amino acids: CASSLVGGSVYEQYF. CDR3 sequence (DNA): TGTGCCAGCAGCCTGGTGGGCGGGAGTGTATACGAGCAGTACTTC.

V usage is TRBV7-9 and J usage is TRBJ2-7, with TRBD1 as a possible D gene (5 bases). CDR1 is SEHNR and CDR2 is FQNEAQ in the germline V gene (reference sequence). The length of the CDR3 is 12 residues. V lost 6 bases and J lost 6, with 12 bases in between. The CDR3 spells CASSRTFGEQYF. CDR3 DNA: TGTGCCAGCAGTCGGACATTTGGCGAGCAGTACTTC.

About this clone itself: At the DNA level, this CDR3 is encoded by other sequences in the same sample as well. The chain couples TRBV18 to TRBJ2-7; 8 bases match TRBD1. There are 14 residues in the CDR3. J lost 4 bases, V lost 2 bases, and 4 bases had no gene match. Germline loops: CDR1 KGHSH, CDR2 LQKENI. CDR3: CASSPDRGLYEQYF. Here the CDR3 DNA reads TGTGCCAGCTCACCAGACAGGGGTTTGTACGAGCAGTACTTC. Combining the CDR3 with reference TRBV18 and TRBJ2-7 gives the whole variable domain NAGVMQNPRHLVRRRGQEARLRCSPMKGHSHVYWYRQLPEEGLKFMVYLQKENIIDESGMPKERFSAEFPKEGPSILRIQQVVRGDSAAYFCASSPDRGLYEQYFGPGTRLTVT.

The chain employs TRBV4-3 and TRBJ1-4; 12 bases line up with TRBD1. The CDR3 is made up of 14 amino acids. The ends lost 3 bases at V and 11 bases at J; junction bases unmatched: 4. The germline V gene encodes CDR1 LGHNA and CDR2 YSLEER. CDR3 bases: TGCGCCAGCAGCCAGGGACAGGGGGCGATGAAACTGTTTTTT. It codes for CASSQGQGAMKLFF.

This chain links TRBV18 with TRBJ2-3, with D unclear. There are 14 residues in the CDR3. CDR1 and CDR2 from the germline V gene are KGHSH and LQKENI. The V and J ends lost 2 bases and 4 bases respectively, with 10 bases between them. Here the CDR3 DNA reads TGTGCCAGCTCACCAGGGTGGGCCTCAGATACGCAGTATTTT. It is translated as CASSPGWASDTQYF.

This clone came up a few times. V usage is TRBV18 and J usage is TRBJ2-5; the match to TRBD1 covers 7 bases. This CDR3 region has 14 residues. From germline, CDR1 is KGHSH and CDR2 LQKENI. Trimming at V came to 3 bases and at J to 4 bases, leaving 5 bases not matched to a gene. The CDR3 sequence is CASSPQTGRETQYF. The DNA of the CDR3 is TGTGCCAGCTCACCCCAGACAGGGAGAGAGACCCAGTACTTC.

The V gene is TRBV20-1, the J gene TRBJ2-1; D gene unclear. V shed 6 bases and J shed 9 bases, with 12 bases lying between them. This CDR3 is 11 amino acids long. Germline CDR1 DFQATT, CDR2 SNEGSKA (reference sequence). The CDR3 DNA sequence: TGCAGTGCCTTTGGAGCTGGTGAGCAGTTCTTC. Encoded protein: CSAFGAGEQFF.

V and J are TRBV7-3 and TRBJ2-1; 12 positions match TRBD2. J was trimmed by 6 bases and V by 0 bases; bases with no gene match: 0. CDR1 SGHTA and CDR2 FQGTGA come from the germline V gene. The CDR3 sequence is 15 residues long. CDR3 region: CASSLTTSGGNEQFF. In DNA, the CDR3 is TGTGCCAGCAGCTTAACGACTAGCGGGGGCAATGAGCAGTTCTTC.

V gene TRBV28 combines with J gene TRBJ1-4; 9 bases align to TRBD1. Germline CDR1 reads MDHEN; CDR2 reads SYDVKM. Trimming cost V 9 bases and J 8 bases; bases outside gene matches: 13. The CDR3 runs to 15 residues. CDR3 DNA sequence: TGTGCCAGTAACGAGGCGGGACAGGGACCAGAAAAACTGTTTTTT. Amino acid sequence: CASNEAGQGPEKLFF.

The chain couples TRBV9 to TRBJ2-3; TRBD1 aligns across 9 bases. V was clipped by 4 bases and J by 5 bases; unmatched bases: 8. The CDR3 extends over 15 amino acids. Germline lookup yields CDR1 SGDLS and CDR2 YYNGEE. The CDR3 sequence is CASSFRTGAGDTQYF. The DNA of the CDR3 is TGTGCCAGCAGCTTCCGGACAGGGGCAGGAGATACGCAGTATTTT.

The chain carries TRBV5-8 and TRBJ1-2; 7 bases match TRBD1. The length of the CDR3 is 14 residues. CDR1 and CDR2 from the germline V gene are SGHTS and YDEGEE. V shed 1 base, J shed 3 bases, and the junction held 3 bases outside the gene matches. The CDR3 here is CASSLRGRYYGYTF. The CDR3 DNA is TGTGCCAGCAGCTTGAGGGGGCGCTACTATGGCTACACCTTC.

The rearrangement links TRBV5-1 to TRBJ1-3; 10 bases are shared with TRBD1. J was trimmed by 6 bases and V by 7 bases; bases with no gene match: 16. Germline assignment: CDR1 SGHRS and CDR2 YFSETQ. The CDR3 sequence is 17 residues long. The CDR3 reads CASGTGTGDHVPNTIYF. Here the CDR3 DNA reads TGCGCCAGCGGCACCGGGACAGGGGACCACGTTCCAAACACCATATATTTT.

The chain employs TRBV18 and TRBJ1-4; no reliable D call. Trimming pared 6 bases from V and 2 bases from J, leaving 22 bases between. The CDR3 has 18 amino acids. Germline V CDR1 and CDR2: KGHSH, LQKENI. CDR3 DNA sequence: TGTGCCAGCTCCGAAAATACAGCGGCGGGAGGCACTAATGAAAAACTGTTTTTT. Encoded protein: CASSENTAAGGTNEKLFF.

The V gene is TRBV21-1, the J gene TRBJ2-3; the table's D call TRBD2 went unverified against the DNA. TRBV21-1 corresponds to a pseudogene. This CDR3 is built from 18 residues. The CDR3 DNA reads as TGTGCCAGCACCTTAAAAGGGACTAGCGGGGGGTGCACAGATACGCAGTATTTT. The encoded protein is CASTLKGTSGGCTDTQYF.

The rearrangement links TRBV5-1 to TRBJ2-1; 12 bases fit TRBD2. The germline V gene encodes CDR1 SGHRS and CDR2 YFSETQ. The CDR3 loop spans 16 amino acids. After removal of 4 bases from V and 6 bases from J, the junction contained 8 bases not matched to a gene. The CDR3 DNA reads TGCGCCAGCAGCCCCCACCCACTAGCGGGAGGCAATGAGCAGTTCTTC. It specifies CASSPHPLAGGNEQFF.

J is TRBJ1-1 and V is TRBV28, with D uncertain. In germline, CDR1 is MDHEN, CDR2 SYDVKM. The CDR3 runs 11 residues. Trimming cost V 1 base and J 11 bases, with 8 bases left between them. CDR3 protein: CASSLSTRAFF. The CDR3 bases are TGTGCCAGCAGTTTATCGACAAGGGCTTTCTTT.

This chain links TRBV27 with TRBJ2-7, with 7 bases lining up with TRBD1. The germline gives CDR1 MNHEY, CDR2 SMNVEV (reference sequence). The CDR3 sequence is 14 residues long. Germline trimming cut 8 bases from V and 1 base from J; bases unmatched to any gene: 8. CDR3: CASGSDRLSYEQYF. The CDR3 DNA reads TGTGCCAGCGGATCGGACAGGCTTTCCTACGAGCAGTACTTC.

V usage is TRBV19 and J usage is TRBJ1-1; a possible D gene is TRBD1 (6 bases). V was shortened by 3 bases and J by 2 bases, with 13 bases between the two germline ends. This CDR3 spans 15 amino acids. From germline, CDR1 is LNHDA and CDR2 SQIVND (reference sequence). The CDR3 bases are TGTGCCAGTAGTATGGGGGCCCTTGGAAACACTGAAGCTTTCTTT. The encoded protein is CASSMGALGNTEAFF.

The chain couples TRBV7-6 to TRBJ2-2; TRBD1 matches at 11 bases. CDR3 size: 15 residues. Germline values: CDR1 SGHVS, CDR2 FNYEAQ. Losses at the gene ends were 3 bases for V and 5 bases for J; bases not matched to a gene: 2. The chain's CDR3 is CASSLGQGDTGELFF. CDR3 in DNA: TGTGCCAGCAGCTTGGGACAGGGGGATACCGGGGAGCTGTTTTTT. Together with reference TRBV7-6 and TRBJ2-2, the CDR3 gives the full variable domain: GAGVSQSPRYKVTKRGQDVALRCDPISGHVSLYWYRQALGQGPEFLTYFNYEAQQDKSGLPNDRFSAERPEGSISTLTIQRTEQRDSAMYRCASSLGQGDTGELFFGEGSRLTVL.

Concerning this clone: One end of the junction does not line up with germline, which may come from a read error. This chain links TRBV6-5 with TRBJ1-5; the D gene is possibly TRBD1 (6 bases). Per germline, CDR1 MNHEY and CDR2 SVGAGI. This CDR3 has 16 residues. The CDR3 nucleotides are TGTGCCAGCACTTACTGGGACAATGCCCCCAATCAGCCCCAGCATTTT. As protein: CASTYWDNAPNQPQHF.